This TCR beta chain was sequenced for a study of Ad26.COV2.S vaccination and SARS-CoV-2 variants. Study in general: The donor belonged to the COV1001 Ad26.COV2.S trial arm. General study findings and limits: Vaccine recipients showed a spike-specific TCR breadth that was higher than in placebo recipients. It was reported that spike-specific CD8+ and CD4+ T cell responses were substantially broad after vaccination. Recipients of either vaccine or placebo displayed similar breadth of non-spike TCRs.

The repertoire was sequenced with immunoSEQ multiplex PCR; TCRdb's copy has only in-frame clones and lacks some. This sample has fewer than 500,000 clones, with 89% found just once. With respect to this clone: Its antigen remains unknown.

Treatment specified: 15 to 20 received Ad26.COV2.S at low or high dose, single or two shots; about 5 received placebo; per-sample allocation not given. The study sampled participants on day 63 after the first vaccine or placebo injection. Germline V gives CDR1 LGHDT, CDR2 YNNKEL (reference sequence). The CDR3 covers 17 residues. J was trimmed by 4 bases and V by 2 bases; bases with no gene match: 10. This chain links TRBV3-1 (or the pseudogene TRBV3-2) with TRBJ2-1; 8 bases are a match to TRBD2. Sequencing was performed on peripheral blood, taken in a trial of Ad26.COV2.S vaccine versus placebo. The TCR was taken from a person aged 18-60 years who received the Ad26.COV2.S COVID-19 vaccine or a placebo. The CDR3 loop reads CASSQLPGRGPYNEQFF. CDR3 sequence (DNA): TGTGCCAGCAGCCAACTCCCCGGGAGGGGTCCATACAATGAGCAGTTCTTC.